In its sample, the clone carrying this T cell receptor (beta chain) was seen a few times. Its antigen remains unknown. TCRdb re-derived calls from the RACE reads in MiXCR, one entry per CDR3 protein. The data show more than 150,000 distinct CDR3 sequences, with about 31% seen just once and nearly 3% held by the top ten. Germline trimming cut 8 bases from V and 6 bases from J; bases unmatched to any gene: 7. This CDR3 spans 13 amino acids. Germline assignment: CDR1 MDHEN and CDR2 SYDVKM. These data come from a study of human T cells and chemical hapten exposure. Time point in this sample: pre-sensitization, week 0. Treatment reported: therapeutic diphenylcyclopropenone sensitization with weekly scalp DPC. Overall study results and limits: Alopecia in the donors means their immune response may deviate from healthy people's. TCRs at a frequency above 1 in 1000 stayed unchanged with DPC sensitization.

This sample comprised whole blood, obtained in connection with sensitization to the hapten diphenylcyclopropenone (DPC). This sequence originates from a woman under 40 with alopecia areata. Some clones in this sample may be carry-over from other donors' samples. The gene calls are TRBV28 and TRBJ1-1; 9 bases align to TRBD1. Here the CDR3 reads CASGTTGGPEAFF. In DNA form, the CDR3 reads TGTGCCAGCGGAACGACAGGGGGACCTGAAGCTTTCTTT.